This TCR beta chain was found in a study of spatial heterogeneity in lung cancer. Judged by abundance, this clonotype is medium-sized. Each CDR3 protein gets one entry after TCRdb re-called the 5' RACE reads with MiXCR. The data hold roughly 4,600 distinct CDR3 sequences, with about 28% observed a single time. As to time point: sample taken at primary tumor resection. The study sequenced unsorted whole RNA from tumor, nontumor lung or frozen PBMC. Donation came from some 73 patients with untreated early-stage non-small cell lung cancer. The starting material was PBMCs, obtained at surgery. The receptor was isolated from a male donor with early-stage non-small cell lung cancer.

Here the CDR3 reads CASSWQGASGTSTDTQYF. CDR3 bases: TGTGCCAGCAGCTGGCAGGGGGCTAGCGGGACTAGCACAGATACGCAGTATTTT. V and J are TRBV7-8 and TRBJ2-3; weak D call: TRBD2 (9 bases). Germline CDR1 SGHVS, CDR2 FQNEAQ. CDR3 length: 18 amino acids. Trimming cost V 4 bases and J 0 bases, with 20 bases left between them.